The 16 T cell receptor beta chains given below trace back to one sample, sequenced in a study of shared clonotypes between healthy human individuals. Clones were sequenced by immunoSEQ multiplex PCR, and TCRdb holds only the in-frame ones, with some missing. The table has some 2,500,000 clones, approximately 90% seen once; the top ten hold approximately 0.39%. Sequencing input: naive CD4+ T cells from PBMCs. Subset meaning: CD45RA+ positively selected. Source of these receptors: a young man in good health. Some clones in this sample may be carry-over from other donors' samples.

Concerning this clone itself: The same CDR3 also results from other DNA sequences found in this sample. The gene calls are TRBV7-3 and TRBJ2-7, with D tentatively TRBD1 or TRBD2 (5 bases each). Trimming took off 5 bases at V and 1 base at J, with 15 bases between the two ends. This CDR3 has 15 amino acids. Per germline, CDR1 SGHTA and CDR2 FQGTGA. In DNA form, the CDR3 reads TGTGCCAGCAGCCCAACTCCGGGACGGTCCTACGAGCAGTACTTC. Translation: CASSPTPGRSYEQYF.

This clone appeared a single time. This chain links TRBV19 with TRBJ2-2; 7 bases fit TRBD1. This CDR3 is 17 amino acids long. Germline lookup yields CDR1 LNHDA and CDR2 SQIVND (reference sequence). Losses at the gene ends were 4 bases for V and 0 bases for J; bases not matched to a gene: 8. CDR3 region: CASSSNWGTANTGELFF. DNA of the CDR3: TGTGCCAGTAGTAGTAATTGGGGGACAGCGAACACCGGGGAGCTGTTTTTT.

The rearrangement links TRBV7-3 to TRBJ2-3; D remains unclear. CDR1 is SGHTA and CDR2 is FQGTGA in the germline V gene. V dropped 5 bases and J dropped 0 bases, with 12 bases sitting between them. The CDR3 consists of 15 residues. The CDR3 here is CASSLSSTSTDTQYF. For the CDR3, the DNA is TGTGCCAGCAGCCTCTCCTCGACCAGCACAGATACGCAGTATTTT.

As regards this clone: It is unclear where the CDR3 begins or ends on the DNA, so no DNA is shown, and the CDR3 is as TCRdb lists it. The CDR3 loop reads CASSKRVAGGADTQYF. The chain links TRBV21-1 to TRBJ2-3; the table's D call, TRBD2, was not checked against the DNA. TRBV21-1 represents a pseudogene. The CDR3 comprises 16 residues, both ends counted.

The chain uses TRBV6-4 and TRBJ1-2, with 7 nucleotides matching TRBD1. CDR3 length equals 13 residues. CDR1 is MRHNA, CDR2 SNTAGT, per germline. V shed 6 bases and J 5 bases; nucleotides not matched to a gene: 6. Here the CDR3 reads CASRQGSAYGYTF. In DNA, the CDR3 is TGTGCCAGCAGACAGGGGTCGGCTTATGGCTACACCTTC.

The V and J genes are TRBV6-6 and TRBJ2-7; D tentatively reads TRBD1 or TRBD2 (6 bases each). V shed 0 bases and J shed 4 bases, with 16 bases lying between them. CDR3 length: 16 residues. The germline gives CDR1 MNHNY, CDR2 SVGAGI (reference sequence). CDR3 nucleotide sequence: TGTGCCAGCAGTTACTCCGGGGGCTGGGGGTCGTACGAGCAGTACTTC. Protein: CASSYSGGWGSYEQYF.

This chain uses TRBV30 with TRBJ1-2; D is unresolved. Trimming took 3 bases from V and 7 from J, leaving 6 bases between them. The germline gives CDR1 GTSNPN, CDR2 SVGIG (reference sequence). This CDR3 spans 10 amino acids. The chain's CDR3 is CAWRWGGYTF. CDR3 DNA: TGTGCCTGGAGATGGGGTGGCTACACCTTC.

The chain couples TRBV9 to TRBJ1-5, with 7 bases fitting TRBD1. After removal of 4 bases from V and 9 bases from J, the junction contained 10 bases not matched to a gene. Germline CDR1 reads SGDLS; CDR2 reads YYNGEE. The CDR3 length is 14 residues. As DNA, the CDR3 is TGTGCCAGCAGCCCAGACAGGGTAGAGGGGCCCCAGCATTTT. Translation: CASSPDRVEGPQHF.

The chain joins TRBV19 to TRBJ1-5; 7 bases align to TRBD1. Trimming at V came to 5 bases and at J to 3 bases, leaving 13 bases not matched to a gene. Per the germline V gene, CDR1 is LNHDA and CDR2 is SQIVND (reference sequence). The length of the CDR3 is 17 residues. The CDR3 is CASSDLPGTASNQPQHF. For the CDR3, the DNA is TGTGCCAGTAGTGATCTGCCGGGGACAGCCTCCAATCAGCCCCAGCATTTT.

As DNA, the CDR3 is TGTGCCAGCTCACGGGGATTCGGCGACGAGCAGTACTTC. Translating it yields CASSRGFGDEQYF. The V gene is TRBV18, the J gene TRBJ2-7; no reliable D call. This CDR3 contains 13 residues. The V and J ends lost 4 bases and 5 bases respectively, with 12 bases between them. Germline values: CDR1 KGHSH, CDR2 LQKENI.

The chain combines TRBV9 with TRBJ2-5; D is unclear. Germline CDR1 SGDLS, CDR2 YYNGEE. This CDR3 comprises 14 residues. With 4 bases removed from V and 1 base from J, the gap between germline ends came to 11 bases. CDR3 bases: TGTGCCAGCAGCCCCCTTGGTCTCCAAGAGACCCAGTACTTC. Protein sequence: CASSPLGLQETQYF.

CDR3 sequence reads: CASSLGLSSYEQYF. In DNA, the CDR3 is TGTGCCAGCAGCCTCGGCTTGAGCTCCTACGAGCAGTACTTC. The chain is built from TRBV9 and TRBJ2-7; D call uncertain. CDR3 length: 14 residues. The V end lost 4 bases, the J end lost 0 bases, and 11 bases lay between the germline ends. Germline CDR1 reads SGDLS; CDR2 reads YYNGEE. The full variable domain, rest sourced from reference TRBV9 and TRBJ2-7, is DSGVTQTPKHLITATGQRVTLRCSPRSGDLSVYWYQQSLDQGLQFLIQYYNGEERAKGNILERFSAQQFPDLHSELNLSSLELGDSALYFCASSLGLSSYEQYFGPGTRLTVT.

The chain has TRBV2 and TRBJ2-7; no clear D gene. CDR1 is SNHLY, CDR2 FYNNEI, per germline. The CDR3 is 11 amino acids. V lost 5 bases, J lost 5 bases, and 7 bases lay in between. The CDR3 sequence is CASSIDNEQYF. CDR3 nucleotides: TGTGCCAGCAGTATCGACAACGAGCAGTACTTC.

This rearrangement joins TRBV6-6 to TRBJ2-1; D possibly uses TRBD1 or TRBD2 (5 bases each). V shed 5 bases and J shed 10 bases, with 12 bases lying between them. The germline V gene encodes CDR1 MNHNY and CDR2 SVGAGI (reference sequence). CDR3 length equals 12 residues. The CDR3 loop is CASSTGPWEQFF. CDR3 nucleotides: TGTGCCAGCAGTACGGGACCATGGGAGCAGTTCTTC.

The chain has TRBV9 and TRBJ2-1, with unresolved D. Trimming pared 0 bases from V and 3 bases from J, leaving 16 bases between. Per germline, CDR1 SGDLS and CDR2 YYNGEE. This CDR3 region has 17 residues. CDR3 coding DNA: TGTGCCAGCAGCGTAGAGGTGGGTTTGACTCTCTACAATGAGCAGTTCTTC. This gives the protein CASSVEVGLTLYNEQFF.

CDR3 bases: TGTGCCACCAGCAGAGATGGATTCAGGCCCATCTATGGCTACACCTTC. Protein product: CATSRDGFRPIYGYTF. This chain connects TRBV15 to TRBJ1-2; D gene unclear. There are 16 residues in the CDR3. V lost 0 bases and J lost 4, with 15 bases in between. Germline loops: CDR1 LNHNV, CDR2 YYDKDF (reference sequence).